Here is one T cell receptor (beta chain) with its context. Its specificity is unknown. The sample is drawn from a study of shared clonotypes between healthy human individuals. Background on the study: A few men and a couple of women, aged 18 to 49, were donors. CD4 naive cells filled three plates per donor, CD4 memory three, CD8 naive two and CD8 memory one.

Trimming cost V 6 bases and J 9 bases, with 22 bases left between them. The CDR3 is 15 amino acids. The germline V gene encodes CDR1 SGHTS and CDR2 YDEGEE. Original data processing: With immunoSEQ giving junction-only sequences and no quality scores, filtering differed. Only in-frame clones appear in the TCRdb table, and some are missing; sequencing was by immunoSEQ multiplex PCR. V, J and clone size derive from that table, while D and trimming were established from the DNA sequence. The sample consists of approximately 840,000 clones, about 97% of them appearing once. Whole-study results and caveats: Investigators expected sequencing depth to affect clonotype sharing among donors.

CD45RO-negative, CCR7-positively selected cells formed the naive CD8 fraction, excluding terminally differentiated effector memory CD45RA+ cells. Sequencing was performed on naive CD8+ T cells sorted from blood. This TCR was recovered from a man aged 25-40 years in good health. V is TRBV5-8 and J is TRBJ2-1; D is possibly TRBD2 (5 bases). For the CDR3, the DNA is TGTGCCAGCATCGCGCCAGTGGGAGTGTCGCTTGAGCAGTTCTTC. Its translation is CASIAPVGVSLEQFF.